The 25 T cell receptor beta chains listed next were all sequenced from one sample in a study of OX40 agonist ivuxolimab in advanced cancers. Data came from immunoSEQ multiplex PCR; TCRdb stores just in-frame clones and leaves some out. The table lists about 69,000 clones, 90% of them singletons. Sample: CD4+ or CD8+ T cells sorted from blood, taken in a trial of the OX40 agonist ivuxolimab. The receptor set was obtained from an adult with an advanced solid tumor such as melanoma, head and neck, liver or kidney cancer.

The chain uses TRBV6-5 and TRBJ1-1; 11 positions match TRBD1. With V trimmed by 9 bases and J by 5 bases, 11 bases remained unmatched. Germline V CDR1 and CDR2: MNHEY, SVGAGI. The CDR3 length is 15 residues. For the CDR3, the DNA is TGTGCCAGTTCCGGTCGGGGACAGGGGGTGACTGAAGCTTTCTTT. It translates to CASSGRGQGVTEAFF.

The chain combines TRBV10-2 with TRBJ1-5, with D uncertain. V lost 6 bases to trimming and J lost 3 bases, with 6 bases between them. The CDR3 has 12 amino acids. Germline V gene data show CDR1 as WSHSY and CDR2 as SAAADI. CDR3 bases: TGCGCCAGCAGGGGGAACAATCAGCCCCAGCATTTT. Protein sequence: CASRGNNQPQHF.

The chain links TRBV10-3 to TRBJ1-5; the D gene is possibly TRBD1 (6 bases). The V end lost 7 bases, the J end lost 1 base, and 8 bases lay between the germline ends. This CDR3 comprises 13 residues. Per the germline V gene, CDR1 is ENHRY and CDR2 is SYGVKD. DNA of the CDR3: TGTGCCATCAACAGGGAGAGCAATCAGCCCCAGCATTTT. Translation: CAINRESNQPQHF.

This chain uses TRBV27 with TRBJ2-7, with TRBD1 identical over 8 bases. This CDR3 is 14 amino acids long. The germline V gene has CDR1 MNHEY and CDR2 SMNVEV (reference sequence). V gave up 2 bases and J gave up 2 bases; unmatched junction bases: 2. CDR3 coding DNA: TGTGCCAGCAGTTTAGGACAGGGCACCTACGAGCAGTACTTC. It yields the protein CASSLGQGTYEQYF.

V is TRBV5-1 and J is TRBJ2-3, with a weak D call TRBD1 (5 bases). Between the trimmed V and J ends, which lost 0 bases and 4 bases, there was a span of 6 bases. The CDR3 consists of 13 residues. The V gene's germline CDR1 is SGHRS and CDR2 YFSETQ. The CDR3 spells CASSLGQSDTQYF. In DNA, the CDR3 is TGCGCCAGCAGCTTGGGACAGTCAGATACGCAGTATTTT.

This clone appeared a single time. The J gene is TRBJ2-3, the V gene TRBV5-4; TRBD2 agrees at 9 bases. Losses at the gene ends were 10 bases for V and 6 bases for J; bases not matched to a gene: 12. The length of the CDR3 is 14 residues. Germline loops: CDR1 SGHNT, CDR2 YYREEE (reference sequence). In nucleotides, the CDR3 is TGTGCCGGCGGGGTAGCGGGAGTCCGGGATACGCAGTATTTT. It encodes CAGGVAGVRDTQYF.

Points on this clone: Compared with germline, one end of the junction differs, possibly owing to a read error. The rearrangement uses TRBV7-2 and TRBJ2-5; D remains ambiguous. This CDR3 is 14 amino acids long. The germline gives CDR1 SGHTA, CDR2 FQGNSA. Here the CDR3 DNA reads TGTGCCAGCAACTTAGGGATGAGCCAAGAGACCCAGTACTTC. This translates into CASNLGMSQETQYF.

V is TRBV6-5 and J is TRBJ2-5; D remains ambiguous. V lost 6 bases and J 5 bases, leaving 13 bases between the germline ends. The CDR3 has 13 residues. Germline lookup yields CDR1 MNHEY and CDR2 SVGAGI. The CDR3 region has the DNA TGTGCCAGCAGCCCTAAGGTGCGGGAGACCCAGTACTTC. Encoded protein: CASSPKVRETQYF.

The chain has TRBV2 and TRBJ1-6; D perhaps matches TRBD1 (5 bases). V lost 2 bases and J 2 bases, leaving 13 bases between the germline ends. Germline-derived CDR1 and CDR2 are SNHLY and FYNNEI. The CDR3 runs to 17 residues. The CDR3 region is CASSEFGQGTYNSPLHF. CDR3 nucleotide sequence: TGTGCCAGCAGTGAATTCGGGCAGGGAACCTATAATTCACCCCTCCACTTT.

The genes are TRBV19 and TRBJ1-5; unclear D gene. CDR1 is LNHDA, CDR2 SQIVND, per germline (reference sequence). The CDR3 is 13 residues long. The V end lost 1 base, the J end lost 9 bases, and 10 bases lay between the germline ends. The DNA of the CDR3 is TGTGCCAGTAGTATAGTTAGGCGTTGGCCCCAGCATTTT. It yields the protein CASSIVRRWPQHF.

This chain uses TRBV7-9 with TRBJ2-6, with D possibly being TRBD1 or TRBD2 (5 bases each). Germline CDR1 and CDR2: SEHNR and FQNEAQ (reference sequence). This CDR3 is built from 18 residues. V was pared by 5 bases and J by 2 bases, with 19 bases between. CDR3 sequence: CASSPRVGVGPGANVLTF. DNA for the CDR3: TGTGCCAGCAGCCCCAGGGTCGGGGTAGGGCCTGGGGCCAACGTCCTGACTTTC. The full variable domain, in which reference TRBV7-9 and TRBJ2-6 provide the parts outside the CDR3, is DTGVSQNPRHKITKRGQNVTFRCDPISEHNRLYWYRQTLGQGPEFLTYFQNEAQLEKSRLLSDRFSAERPKGSFSTLEIQRTEQGDSAMYLCASSPRVGVGPGANVLTFGAGSRLTVL.

J is TRBJ2-3 and V is TRBV7-9, with 8 bases lining up with TRBD2. Trimming removed 1 base from V and 1 base from J; junction bases left unmatched: 1. From germline, CDR1 is SEHNR and CDR2 FQNEAQ (reference sequence). The CDR3 has 15 amino acids. CDR3 sequence (DNA): TGTGCCAGCAGCTTAGGAGCGGGAGGCACAGATACGCAGTATTTT. It is translated as CASSLGAGGTDTQYF.

Written as DNA, the CDR3 is TGTGCCAGCAGTTTGTACAGGGAGGTATACGAGCAGTACTTC. Translation gives CASSLYREVYEQYF. This chain uses TRBV28 with TRBJ2-7; the D call may be TRBD1 or TRBD2 (6 bases each). The CDR3 has 14 residues. V was cut by 3 bases and J by 4 bases, with 13 bases left in between. Germline V lookup: CDR1 MDHEN, CDR2 SYDVKM.

This sequence joins TRBV10-3 and TRBJ2-1; 10 positions agree with TRBD2. With 2 bases clipped from V and 8 bases from J, the junction kept 3 bases outside the gene matches. There are 14 residues in the CDR3. Germline V gene sequence: CDR1 ENHRY, CDR2 SYGVKD. The CDR3 DNA follows: TGTGCCATCAGTGAGCTAGCGGGAGCGGATGAGCAGTTCTTC. This translates into CAISELAGADEQFF.

V and J are TRBV6-5 and TRBJ1-2, with a tentative D call TRBD1 (5 bases). Germline V lookup: CDR1 MNHEY, CDR2 SVGAGI. This CDR3 spans 14 amino acids. Trimming shortened V by 6 bases and J by 4 bases, and 15 bases separated the two germline ends. The CDR3 region has the DNA TGTGCCAGCAGAACCCCCGGGACGCCCTATGGCTACACCTTC. As protein: CASRTPGTPYGYTF.

The chain combines TRBV7-9 with TRBJ2-5; D is uncertain. Germline loops: CDR1 SEHNR, CDR2 FQNEAQ (reference sequence). V lost 2 bases to trimming and J lost 5 bases, with 9 bases between them. This CDR3 spans 13 amino acids. The CDR3 region is CASSLWTRETQYF. Here the CDR3 DNA reads TGTGCCAGCAGCTTATGGACCCGGGAGACCCAGTACTTC.

The chain employs TRBV7-9 and TRBJ2-3; TRBD2 agrees at 7 bases. This CDR3 has 14 amino acids. Germline V lookup: CDR1 SEHNR, CDR2 FQNEAQ (reference sequence). Unmatched junction bases numbered 4, after V lost 6 bases and J lost 1 base. The CDR3 DNA is TGTGCCAGCAGAAAGGGAGGGGGCACAGATACGCAGTATTTT. The encoded protein is CASRKGGGTDTQYF.

The chain combines TRBV6-6 with TRBJ2-2, with TRBD1 matching 10 bases. CDR1 is MNHNY and CDR2 is SVGAGI in the germline V gene (reference sequence). CDR3 length: 15 amino acids. V shed 7 bases, J shed 4 bases, and the junction held 6 bases outside the gene matches. The CDR3 loop is CASTRDRGVTGELFF. In DNA, the CDR3 is TGTGCCAGCACGAGGGACAGGGGTGTCACCGGGGAGCTGTTTTTT.

V usage is TRBV11-1 and J usage is TRBJ2-5, with 7 bases that match TRBD2. V lost 5 bases and J lost 5; bases outside the gene matches: 5. The germline V gene has CDR1 SGHAT and CDR2 FQDESV (reference sequence). CDR3 size: 13 residues. The DNA of the CDR3 is TGTGCCAGCAGCCCAGGACTAGTTGAGACCCAGTACTTC. Protein sequence: CASSPGLVETQYF.

This chain connects TRBV6-6 to TRBJ2-4; 13 positions agree with TRBD2. The V and J ends lost 5 bases and 7 bases, in that order; junction bases with no gene match: 5. The length of the CDR3 is 15 residues. Germline V gene data show CDR1 as MNHNY and CDR2 as SVGAGI (reference sequence). The CDR3 loop reads CASSRTSGSTNIQYF. The CDR3 coding sequence is TGTGCCAGCAGTAGGACTAGCGGGAGTACGAACATTCAGTACTTC.

J is TRBJ2-3 and V is TRBV9; 8 bases line up with TRBD1. Unmatched junction bases numbered 6, after V lost 4 bases and J lost 2 bases. In germline, CDR1 is SGDLS, CDR2 YYNGEE. CDR3 length equals 15 residues. The CDR3 bases are TGTGCCAGCAGCTCGAGGACAGGGCTCACAGATACGCAGTATTTT. It encodes CASSSRTGLTDTQYF.

This clone was seen once. In DNA, the CDR3 is TGTGCCAGCAGCGGGGGGGGACCTGGGGCCAACGTCCTGACTTTC. It codes for CASSGGGPGANVLTF. The V gene is TRBV5-4, the J gene TRBJ2-6; 7 nucleotides line up with TRBD2. This CDR3 is 15 amino acids long. The V segment lost 4 bases and the J segment 2 bases; nucleotides outside the gene matches: 3. Germline loops: CDR1 SGHNT, CDR2 YYREEE (reference sequence).

The chain combines TRBV29-1 with TRBJ2-3; D remains unclear. Germline CDR1 SQVTM, CDR2 ANQGSEA. The CDR3 runs to 12 residues. With 2 bases removed from V and 4 bases from J, the gap between germline ends came to 7 bases. DNA for the CDR3: TGCAGCGTTGAACAGGCGGCAGATACGCAGTATTTT. Its protein is CSVEQAADTQYF.

This rearrangement joins TRBV7-9 to TRBJ2-7, with 14 bases lining up with TRBD2. The CDR3 totals 15 residues. The trim removed 5 bases at V and 5 bases at J, leaving 5 bases unmatched. Germline loops: CDR1 SEHNR, CDR2 FQNEAQ (reference sequence). In nucleotides, the CDR3 is TGTGCCAGCAGCGAGAGACTAGCGGGAGGGAACGAGCAGTACTTC. Translation: CASSERLAGGNEQYF.

This clone has just one count. The CDR3 region is CAISESMSEQYF. The CDR3 bases are TGTGCCATCAGTGAGTCGATGTCCGAGCAGTACTTC. The rearrangement links TRBV10-3 to TRBJ2-7; no clear D gene. Germline CDR1 is ENHRY and CDR2 is SYGVKD. The V end was cut by 0 bases, the J end by 6 bases, with 6 bases between. CDR3 length: 12 residues.